A selection of T cell receptor beta chains follows, all from one sample in a study of CDR3 diversity in severe acne. One entry per CDR3 protein results from TCRdb running MiXCR on the PCR reads. The data contain fewer than 100,000 distinct CDR3 sequences, 50% to 65% of them singletons. The sample comprised blood. The source of these receptors is a male donor in good health, without acne. Each CDR3 is given with its conserved first and last residue. D genes are given only for firm matches. Clone size is shown for a subset of rows, as once, few, many or a class of expanded clone.

CDR3nt	CDR3aa	v_gene	j_gene	d_gene	abundance
TGTGCCAGCAGTCCCTTGGGGGGGGAGACCCAGTACTTC	CASSPLGGETQYF	TRBV25-1	TRBJ2-5	TRBD2	-
TGTGCCAGCGGCCTCTCAAGGAGCGGGTCCTGCAATGAGCAGTTCTTC	CASGLSRSGSCNEQFF	TRBV6-1	TRBJ2-1	-	-
TGCAGTGCTAGACAGGGGGCGAGTCCTCTAGAGACCCAGTACTTC	CSARQGASPLETQYF	TRBV20-1	TRBJ2-5	TRBD1	-
TGTGCCAGCAGATGGGACAGGGAGACCGGGGAGCTGTTTTTT	CASRWDRETGELFF	TRBV6-5	TRBJ2-2	TRBD1	many
TGTGCCAGCAGTCCGGGGACAGGAGCCGACTACGAGCAATACTTC	CASSPGTGADYEQYF	TRBV12-3/TRBV12-4	TRBJ2-7	TRBD1	-
TGTGCCAGCAGACTAGGCACAGATACGCAGTATTTT	CASRLGTDTQYF	TRBV25-1	TRBJ2-3	-	many
TGTGCCAGCAGTGGGAACCGTCAGAGGAGCACAGATACGCAGTATTTT	CASSGNRQRSTDTQYF	TRBV2	TRBJ2-3	-	many
TGTGCCAGCAGCGCGACAGGGACCGCTTTGACCCAGTACTTC	CASSATGTALTQYF	TRBV7-3	TRBJ2-5	TRBD1	medium-sized
TGCGCCAGCAGCCCTTGGGACAGGGGCTACGAGCAGTACTTC	CASSPWDRGYEQYF	TRBV4-1	TRBJ2-7	TRBD1	-
TGTGCCATCAGTGAGTCGGGGGGGGAGACTGAAGCTTTCTTT	CAISESGGETEAFF	TRBV10-3	TRBJ1-1	-	-
TGTGCCAGTCGAAGAGGGGGCGCGTATCATGAGCAGTTCTTC	CASRRGGAYHEQFF	TRBV19	TRBJ2-1	TRBD1	many
TGTGCCAGTGGCAAGACAGGGGAGGATTCACCCCTCCACTTT	CASGKTGEDSPLHF	TRBV19	TRBJ1-6	TRBD1	-
TGTGCCAGCAGTAGGCGGGAGGGCAATGAGCAGTTCTTC	CASSRREGNEQFF	TRBV5-5	TRBJ2-1	TRBD2	many
TGCTGCGGACAGGGGGCTGTGGCCACTGAAGCTTTCTTT	CCGQGAVATEAFF	TRBV29-1	TRBJ1-1	TRBD1	-
TGTGCCAGCAACAAGGAGATGAACACTGAAGCTTTCTTT	CASNKEMNTEAFF	TRBV2	TRBJ1-1	-	-
TGTGCCAGCAGCTCATTAAAAGAGATCGAGGATGGCTACACCTTC	CASSSLKEIEDGYTF	TRBV11-2	TRBJ1-2	-	many
TGCAGCCCGATGCTAGCGGGAGTCAATGAGCAGTTCTTC	CSPMLAGVNEQFF	TRBV20-1	TRBJ2-1	TRBD2	few
TGTGCCAGCAGTGAAGCCAGGGACACCGGGGAGCTGTTTTTT	CASSEARDTGELFF	TRBV6-5	TRBJ2-2	-	few
TGTGCCATCAGTTGGGACAGCTACACTGAAGCTTTCTTT	CAISWDSYTEAFF	TRBV10-3	TRBJ1-1	TRBD1	-
TGTGCCAGCAGTTCTGACGTGAGGGCTCAGCCCCAGCATTTT	CASSSDVRAQPQHF	TRBV6-2/TRBV6-3	TRBJ1-5	-	-
TGTGCCATCAGTGAGTATACCGGGACAGGGGGCGAGCAGTACTTC	CAISEYTGTGGEQYF	TRBV10-3	TRBJ2-7	TRBD1	medium-sized
TGTGCCAGTAGTACGATCAGGGGACTCAGCTCTGGGGCCAACGTCCTGACTTTC	CASSTIRGLSSGANVLTF	TRBV19	TRBJ2-6	-	few
TGTGCCAGCAGCCCCCCCCGCAGTGTTGGCTACGAGCAGTACTTC	CASSPPRSVGYEQYF	TRBV12-3/TRBV12-4	TRBJ2-7	-	many
TGTGCCAGCAGTGAACCGGGAATCTTTTCCACCGGGGAGCTGTTCTTT	CASSEPGIFSTGELFF	TRBV25-1	TRBJ2-2	-	once
TGTGCCAGCAGCTCAGCCGGGGCCATGAGCAATCAGCCCCAGCATTTT	CASSSAGAMSNQPQHF	TRBV25-1	TRBJ1-5	-	-
TGTGCCAGCAGCCCCAGGGCTGAAGCTTTCTTT	CASSPRAEAFF	TRBV7-9	TRBJ1-1	-	few
TGTGCCAGCAGCTTGGCCTTCCTGGACAGGAATAACGAGCAGTACTTC	CASSLAFLDRNNEQYF	TRBV5-6	TRBJ2-7	TRBD1	-
TGTGCCAGCAGCTGGGAGGGGTTGAACTACGAGCAGTACTTC	CASSWEGLNYEQYF	TRBV7-6	TRBJ2-7	TRBD2	-
TGTGCTAGCACCGACAGTGGAGGTTTCCAAGAGACCCAGTACTTC	CASTDSGGFQETQYF	TRBV7-7	TRBJ2-5	-	-
TGTGCCAGCAGCTTAGGAACAGTTGGCAATCAGCCCCAGCATTTT	CASSLGTVGNQPQHF	TRBV7-9	TRBJ1-5	-	-
TGTGCCATCAGTGCATCCCCGGGGGACAATGAGCAGTTCTTC	CAISASPGDNEQFF	TRBV10-3	TRBJ2-1	-	many
TGCAGTGCTAGAGCACTAGCGGGAGCCAGTTACGAGCAGTACTTC	CSARALAGASYEQYF	TRBV20-1	TRBJ2-7	TRBD2	once
TGTGCCACCCAACCGGGGGGGGGTTACAATGAGCAGTTCTTC	CATQPGGGYNEQFF	TRBV2	TRBJ2-1	TRBD2	once
TGCAGTGCTGCCAAGGGGGGGTGGGAGAGAGAGACAGATACGCAGTATTTT	CSAAKGGWERETDTQYF	TRBV20-1	TRBJ2-3	-	-
TGCAGCGCAACTCCACTCACTGAAGCTTTCTTT	CSATPLTEAFF	TRBV29-1	TRBJ1-1	-	few
TGTGCCAGCAGCAAACAACCGGGAGGGCCAAGTGAGCAGTACTTC	CASSKQPGGPSEQYF	TRBV7-3	TRBJ2-7	TRBD2	-
TGTGCCAGCAGCCCCTCGTTGGGGACCTACGAGCAGTACTTC	CASSPSLGTYEQYF	TRBV4-2	TRBJ2-7	-	few
TGTGCCAGCAGCTCGGGGACTAGCGGGGCGCGATCTGAAAAACTGTTTTTT	CASSSGTSGARSEKLFF	TRBV7-2	TRBJ1-4	-	-
TGTGCCAGCAGTTTGGGGACAGGGGGCGCCGAGCAGTACTTC	CASSLGTGGAEQYF	TRBV28	TRBJ2-7	TRBD1	few
TGCGCCACCTCGGACGGGACCGGGGAGCTGTTTTTT	CATSDGTGELFF	TRBV4-1	TRBJ2-2	-	many
TGTGCCAGCAGCCAGAAAAGACAGATCCTAAGCACAGATACGCAGTATTTT	CASSQKRQILSTDTQYF	TRBV7-2	TRBJ2-3	-	many
TGTGCCAGCAGTAAGGGGGGACTGGACTACGAGCAGTACTTC	CASSKGGLDYEQYF	TRBV12-3/TRBV12-4	TRBJ2-7	-	-
TGTGCCAGCAACTACAGGGGGGACTATGGCTACACCTTC	CASNYRGDYGYTF	TRBV5-5	TRBJ1-2	TRBD1	medium-sized
TGTGCCAGCAGCTCGGGGAGGACTAGCGGGAACACAGATACGCAGTATTTT	CASSSGRTSGNTDTQYF	TRBV11-2	TRBJ2-3	TRBD2	many
TGTGCCAGCAGCCAACAGCCACAGCCCCAGCATTTT	CASSQQPQPQHF	TRBV28	TRBJ1-5	-	many
TGCGCCAGCAGCCGTGGGCCAGGGCGGTGGAACACTGAAGCTTTCTTT	CASSRGPGRWNTEAFF	TRBV5-1	TRBJ1-1	-	-
TGTGCCAGTAGTTTCGGGGACAGGGGCTACGAGCAGTACTTC	CASSFGDRGYEQYF	TRBV19	TRBJ2-7	TRBD1	-
TGTGCCAGCGGGAGCAGGGGGCTTCAAGAGACCCAGTACTTC	CASGSRGLQETQYF	TRBV3-1	TRBJ2-5	TRBD1	many